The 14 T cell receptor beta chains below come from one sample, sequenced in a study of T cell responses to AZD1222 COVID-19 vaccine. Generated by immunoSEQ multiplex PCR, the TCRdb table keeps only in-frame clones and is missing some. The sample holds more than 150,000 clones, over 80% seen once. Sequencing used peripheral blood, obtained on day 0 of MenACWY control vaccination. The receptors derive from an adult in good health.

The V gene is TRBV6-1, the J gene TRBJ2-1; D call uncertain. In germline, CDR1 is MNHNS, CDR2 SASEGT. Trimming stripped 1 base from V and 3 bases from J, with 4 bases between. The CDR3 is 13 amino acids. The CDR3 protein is CASSEDSYNEQFF. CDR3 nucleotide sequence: TGTGCCAGCAGTGAAGACAGCTACAATGAGCAGTTCTTC.

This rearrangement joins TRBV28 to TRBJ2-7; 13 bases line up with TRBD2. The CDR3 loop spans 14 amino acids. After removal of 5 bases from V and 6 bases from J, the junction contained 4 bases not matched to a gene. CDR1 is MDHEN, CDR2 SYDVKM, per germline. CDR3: CASSKLAGGPEQYF. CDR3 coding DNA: TGTGCCAGCAGTAAACTAGCGGGGGGGCCCGAGCAGTACTTC.

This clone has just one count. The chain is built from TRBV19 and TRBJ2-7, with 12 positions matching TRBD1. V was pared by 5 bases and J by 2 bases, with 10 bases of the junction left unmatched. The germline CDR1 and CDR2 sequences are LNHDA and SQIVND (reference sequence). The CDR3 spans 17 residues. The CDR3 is CASSDIHGTGGPYEQYF. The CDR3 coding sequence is TGTGCCAGTAGTGACATTCACGGGACAGGGGGCCCCTACGAGCAGTACTTC.

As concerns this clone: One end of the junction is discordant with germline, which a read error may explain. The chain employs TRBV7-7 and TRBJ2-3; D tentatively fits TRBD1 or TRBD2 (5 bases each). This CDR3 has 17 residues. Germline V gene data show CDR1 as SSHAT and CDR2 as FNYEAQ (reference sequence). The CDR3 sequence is CASSPIDLRRERDTQYF. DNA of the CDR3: TGTGCTAGCAGCCCCATTGATCTCCGCAGGGAGAGGGATACGCAGTATTTT.

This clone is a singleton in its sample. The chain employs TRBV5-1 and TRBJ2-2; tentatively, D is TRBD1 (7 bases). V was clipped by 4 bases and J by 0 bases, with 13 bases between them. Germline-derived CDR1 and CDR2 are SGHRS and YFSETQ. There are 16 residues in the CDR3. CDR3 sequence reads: CASSPGGGPNTGELFF. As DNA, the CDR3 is TGCGCCAGCAGCCCTGGAGGGGGCCCGAACACCGGGGAGCTGTTTTTT. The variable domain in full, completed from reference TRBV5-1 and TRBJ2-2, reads KAGVTQTPRYLIKTRGQQVTLSCSPISGHRSVSWYQQTPGQGLQFLFEYFSETQRNKGNFPGRFSGRQFSNSRSEMNVSTLELGDSALYLCASSPGGGPNTGELFFGEGSRLTVL.

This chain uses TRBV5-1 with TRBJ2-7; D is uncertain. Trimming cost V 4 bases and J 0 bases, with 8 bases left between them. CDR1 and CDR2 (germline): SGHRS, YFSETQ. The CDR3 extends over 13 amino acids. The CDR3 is CASSDRASYEQYF. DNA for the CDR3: TGCGCCAGCAGCGATCGGGCCTCCTACGAGCAGTACTTC.

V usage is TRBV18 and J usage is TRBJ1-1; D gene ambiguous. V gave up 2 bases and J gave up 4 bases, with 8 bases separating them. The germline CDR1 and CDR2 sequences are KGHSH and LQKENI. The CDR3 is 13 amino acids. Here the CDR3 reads CASSPSGATEAFF. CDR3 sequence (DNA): TGTGCCAGCTCACCATCGGGTGCCACTGAAGCTTTCTTT.

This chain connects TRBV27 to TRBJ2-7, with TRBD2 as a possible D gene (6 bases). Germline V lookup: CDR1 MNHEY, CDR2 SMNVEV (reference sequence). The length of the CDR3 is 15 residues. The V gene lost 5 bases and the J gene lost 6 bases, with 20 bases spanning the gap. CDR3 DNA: TGTGCCAGCAGTACTCACCCCGGGGGACCCTCCGAGCAGTACTTC. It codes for CASSTHPGGPSEQYF.

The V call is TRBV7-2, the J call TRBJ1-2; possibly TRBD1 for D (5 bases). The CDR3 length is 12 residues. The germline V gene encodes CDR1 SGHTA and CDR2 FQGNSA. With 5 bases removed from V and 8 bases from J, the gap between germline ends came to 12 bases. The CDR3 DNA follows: TGTGCCAGCAGCCCCCCAGGGTACGGCTACACCTTC. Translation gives CASSPPGYGYTF. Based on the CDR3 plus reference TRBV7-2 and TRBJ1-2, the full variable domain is GAGVSQSPSNKVTEKGKDVELRCDPISGHTALYWYRQSLGQGLEFLIYFQGNSAPDKSGLPSDRFSAERTGGSVSTLTIQRTQQEDSAVYLCASSPPGYGYTFGSGTRLTVV.

The CDR3 is CASSFGGNGANVLTF. CDR3 nucleotide sequence: TGTGCCAGCAGCTTCGGGGGGAATGGGGCCAACGTCCTGACTTTC. This chain links TRBV5-8 with TRBJ2-6; 7 nucleotides match TRBD2. In germline, CDR1 is SGHTS, CDR2 YDEGEE. Germline trimming cut 2 bases from V and 3 bases from J; bases unmatched to any gene: 2. This CDR3 has 15 amino acids.

The CDR3 sequence: CAWSVGLLYNEQFF. The DNA of the CDR3 is TGTGCCTGGAGTGTAGGGTTGCTTTACAATGAGCAGTTCTTC. The V and J genes are TRBV30 and TRBJ2-1; D ambiguous. Trimming took 0 bases from V and 4 from J, leaving 10 bases between them. The CDR3 has 14 amino acids. CDR1 is GTSNPN and CDR2 is SVGIG in the germline V gene (reference sequence). The variable domain in full, with the rest retrieved from reference TRBV30 and TRBJ2-1, is SQTIHQWPATLVQPVGSPLSLECTVEGTSNPNLYWYRQAAGRGLQLLFYSVGIGQISSEVPQNLSASRPQDRQFILSSKKLLLSDSGFYLCAWSVGLLYNEQFFGPGTRLTVL.

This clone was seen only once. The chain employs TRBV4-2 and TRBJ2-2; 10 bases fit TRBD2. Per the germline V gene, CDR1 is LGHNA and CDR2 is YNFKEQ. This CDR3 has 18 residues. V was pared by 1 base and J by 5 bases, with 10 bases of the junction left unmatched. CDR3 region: CASSQGSLAGVKTGELFF. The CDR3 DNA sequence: TGTGCCAGCAGCCAAGGGTCCCTAGCGGGAGTCAAAACCGGGGAGCTGTTTTTT.

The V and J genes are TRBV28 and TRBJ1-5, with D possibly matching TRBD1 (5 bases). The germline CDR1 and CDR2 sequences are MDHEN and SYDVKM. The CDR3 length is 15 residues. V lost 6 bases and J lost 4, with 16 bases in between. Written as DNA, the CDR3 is TGTGCCAGCAGGGCCGGGGCGGGGGGTAATCAGCCCCAGCATTTT. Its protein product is CASRAGAGGNQPQHF.

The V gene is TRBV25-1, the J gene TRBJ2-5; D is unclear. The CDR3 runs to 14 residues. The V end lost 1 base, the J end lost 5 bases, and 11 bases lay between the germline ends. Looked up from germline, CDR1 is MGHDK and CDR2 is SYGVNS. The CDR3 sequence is CASSESGSRETQYF. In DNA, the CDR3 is TGTGCCAGCAGTGAATCGGGTAGCCGCGAGACCCAGTACTTC.